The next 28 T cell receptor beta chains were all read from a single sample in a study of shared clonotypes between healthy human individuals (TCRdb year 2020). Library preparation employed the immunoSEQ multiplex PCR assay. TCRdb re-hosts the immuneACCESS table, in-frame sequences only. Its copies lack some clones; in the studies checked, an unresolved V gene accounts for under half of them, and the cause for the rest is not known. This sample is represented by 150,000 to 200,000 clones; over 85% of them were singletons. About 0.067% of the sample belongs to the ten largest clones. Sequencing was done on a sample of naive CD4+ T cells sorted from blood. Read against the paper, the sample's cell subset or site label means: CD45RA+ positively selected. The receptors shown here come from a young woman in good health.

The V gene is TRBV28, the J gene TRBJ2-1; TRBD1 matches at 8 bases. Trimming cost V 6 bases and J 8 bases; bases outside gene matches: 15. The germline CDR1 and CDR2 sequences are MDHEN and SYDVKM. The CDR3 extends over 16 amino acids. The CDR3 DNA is TGTGCCAGCAGCCCACACATCGGACAGGGCGGCTATGAGCAGTTCTTC. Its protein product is CASSPHIGQGGYEQFF.

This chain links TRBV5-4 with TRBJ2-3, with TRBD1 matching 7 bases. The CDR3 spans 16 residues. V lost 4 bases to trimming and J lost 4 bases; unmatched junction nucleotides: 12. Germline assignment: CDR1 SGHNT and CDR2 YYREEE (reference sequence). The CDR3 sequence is CASSKGQVLPPDTQYF. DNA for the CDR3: TGTGCCAGCAGCAAAGGACAGGTCTTACCCCCAGATACGCAGTATTTT. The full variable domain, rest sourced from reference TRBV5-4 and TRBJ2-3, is ETGVTQSPTHLIKTRGQQVTLRCSSQSGHNTVSWYQQALGQGPQFIFQYYREEENGRGNFPPRFSGLQFPNYSSELNVNALELDDSALYLCASSKGQVLPPDTQYFGPGTRLTVL.

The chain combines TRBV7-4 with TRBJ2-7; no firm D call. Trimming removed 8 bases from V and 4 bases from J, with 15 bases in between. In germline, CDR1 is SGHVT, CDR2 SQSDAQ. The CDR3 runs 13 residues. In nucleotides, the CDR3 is TGTGCCAGCGGTCCTAGAACTCCTTACGAGCAGTACTTC. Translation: CASGPRTPYEQYF.

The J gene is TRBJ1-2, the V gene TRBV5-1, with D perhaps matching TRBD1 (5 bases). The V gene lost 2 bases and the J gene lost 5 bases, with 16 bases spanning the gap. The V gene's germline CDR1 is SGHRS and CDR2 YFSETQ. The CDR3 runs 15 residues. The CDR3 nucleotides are TGCGCCAGCAGCTTACCACCCGAGGGGAGATATGGCTACACCTTC. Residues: CASSLPPEGRYGYTF.

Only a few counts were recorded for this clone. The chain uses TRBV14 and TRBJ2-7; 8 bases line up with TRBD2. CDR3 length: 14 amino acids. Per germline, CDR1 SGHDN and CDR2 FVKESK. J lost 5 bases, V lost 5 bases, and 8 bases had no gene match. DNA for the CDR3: TGTGCCAGCAGCGCTGTAGCGGGGAGGCACGAGCAGTACTTC. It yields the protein CASSAVAGRHEQYF.

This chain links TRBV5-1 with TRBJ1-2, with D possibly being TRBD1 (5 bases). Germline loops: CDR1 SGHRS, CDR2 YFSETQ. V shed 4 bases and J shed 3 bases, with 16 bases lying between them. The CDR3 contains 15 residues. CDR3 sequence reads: CASSAYSTGDYGYTF. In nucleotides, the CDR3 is TGCGCCAGCAGCGCATACAGTACGGGGGACTATGGCTACACCTTC.

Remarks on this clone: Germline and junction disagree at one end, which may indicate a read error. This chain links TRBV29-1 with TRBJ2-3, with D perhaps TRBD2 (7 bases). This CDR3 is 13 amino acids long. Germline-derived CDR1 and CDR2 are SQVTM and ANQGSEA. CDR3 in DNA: TGCAGCATTGAGGGGGGGCCCGGAGATACGCAGTATTTT. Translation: CSIEGGPGDTQYF.

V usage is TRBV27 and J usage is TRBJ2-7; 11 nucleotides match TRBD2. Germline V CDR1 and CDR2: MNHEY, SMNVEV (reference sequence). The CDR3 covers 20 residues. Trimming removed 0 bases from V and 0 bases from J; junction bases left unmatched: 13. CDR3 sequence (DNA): TGTGCCAGCAGTTTATCGCTGGGGAGTAGCGGGAGGGCCTACTCCTACGAGCAGTACTTC. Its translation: CASSLSLGSSGRAYSYEQYF.

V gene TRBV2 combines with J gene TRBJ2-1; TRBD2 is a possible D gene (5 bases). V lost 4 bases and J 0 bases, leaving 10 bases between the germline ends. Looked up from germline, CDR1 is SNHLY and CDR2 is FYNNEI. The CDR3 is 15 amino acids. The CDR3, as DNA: TGTGCCAGCAGTGGGCCGGGGAGCTCCTACAATGAGCAGTTCTTC. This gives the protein CASSGPGSSYNEQFF.

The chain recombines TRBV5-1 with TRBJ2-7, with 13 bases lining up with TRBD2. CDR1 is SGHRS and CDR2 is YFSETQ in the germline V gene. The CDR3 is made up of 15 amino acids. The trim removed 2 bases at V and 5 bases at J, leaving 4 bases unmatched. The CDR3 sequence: CASSFGTSGVDEQYF. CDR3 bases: TGCGCCAGCAGCTTTGGGACTAGCGGGGTGGACGAGCAGTACTTC.

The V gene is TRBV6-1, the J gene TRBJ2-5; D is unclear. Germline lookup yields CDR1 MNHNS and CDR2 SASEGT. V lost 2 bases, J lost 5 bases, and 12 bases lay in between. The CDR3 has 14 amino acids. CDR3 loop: CASSELGKGETQYF. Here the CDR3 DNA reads TGTGCCAGCAGTGAATTGGGAAAAGGGGAGACCCAGTACTTC.

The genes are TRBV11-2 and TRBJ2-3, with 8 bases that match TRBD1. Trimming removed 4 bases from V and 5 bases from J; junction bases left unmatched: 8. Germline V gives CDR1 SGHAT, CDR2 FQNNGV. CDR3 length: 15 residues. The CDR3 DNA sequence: TGTGCCAGCAGCTCTCAGGGGGCGCGGGGAGATACGCAGTATTTT. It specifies CASSSQGARGDTQYF.

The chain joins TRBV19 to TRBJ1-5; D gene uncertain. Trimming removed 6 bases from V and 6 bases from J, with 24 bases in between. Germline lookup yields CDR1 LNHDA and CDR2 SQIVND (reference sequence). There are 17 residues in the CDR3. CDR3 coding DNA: TGTGCCAGTAGGACCCTTTGGAAAGCCAGAGTTAGTCAGCCCCAGCATTTT. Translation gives CASRTLWKARVSQPQHF.

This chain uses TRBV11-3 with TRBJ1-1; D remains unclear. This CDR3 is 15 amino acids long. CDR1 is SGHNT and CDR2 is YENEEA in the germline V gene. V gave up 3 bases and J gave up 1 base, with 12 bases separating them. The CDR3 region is CASSFFLEGNTEAFF. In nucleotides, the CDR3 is TGTGCCAGCAGCTTCTTCCTGGAGGGGAACACTGAAGCTTTCTTT.

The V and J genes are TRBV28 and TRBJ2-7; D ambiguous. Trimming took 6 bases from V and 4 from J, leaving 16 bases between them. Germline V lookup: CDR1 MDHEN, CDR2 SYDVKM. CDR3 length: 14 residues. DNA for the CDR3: TGTGCCAGCAGCGCATGGACCGGTATTTACGAGCAGTACTTC. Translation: CASSAWTGIYEQYF.

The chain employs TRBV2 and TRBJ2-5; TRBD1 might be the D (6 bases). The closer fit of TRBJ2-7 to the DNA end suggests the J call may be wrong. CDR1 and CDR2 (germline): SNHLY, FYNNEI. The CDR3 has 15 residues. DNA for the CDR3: TGTGCCAGCAGGGGGGACATCGGTGAGGGCTACGAGCAGTACTTC. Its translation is CASRGDIGEGYEQYF.

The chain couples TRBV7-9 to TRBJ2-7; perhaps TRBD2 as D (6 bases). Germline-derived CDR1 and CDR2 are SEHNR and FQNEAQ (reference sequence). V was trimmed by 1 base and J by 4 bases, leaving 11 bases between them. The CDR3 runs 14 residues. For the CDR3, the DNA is TGTGCCAGCAGCTTAGGTTTAGCGGAATACGAGCAGTACTTC. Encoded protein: CASSLGLAEYEQYF.

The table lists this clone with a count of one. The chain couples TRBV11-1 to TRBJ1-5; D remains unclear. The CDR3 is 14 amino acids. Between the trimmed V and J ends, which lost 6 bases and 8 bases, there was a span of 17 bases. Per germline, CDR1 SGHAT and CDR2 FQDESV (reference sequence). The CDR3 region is CASSPFSEGEPQHF. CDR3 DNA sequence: TGTGCCAGCAGTCCATTCTCCGAGGGCGAGCCCCAGCATTTT. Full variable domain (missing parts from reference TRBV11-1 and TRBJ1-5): EAEVAQSPRYKITEKSQAVAFWCDPISGHATLYWYRQILGQGPELLVQFQDESVVDDSQLPKDRFSAERLKGVDSTLKIQPAELGDSAMYLCASSPFSEGEPQHFGDGTRLSIL.

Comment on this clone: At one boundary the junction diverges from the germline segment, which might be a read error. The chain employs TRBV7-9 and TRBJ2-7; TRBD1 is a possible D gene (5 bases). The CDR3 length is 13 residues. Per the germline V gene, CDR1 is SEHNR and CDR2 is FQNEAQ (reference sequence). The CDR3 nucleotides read TGTGCCAGCAGCTTAATGACAGAGTTACAGCATTACTTC. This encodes CASSLMTELQHYF.

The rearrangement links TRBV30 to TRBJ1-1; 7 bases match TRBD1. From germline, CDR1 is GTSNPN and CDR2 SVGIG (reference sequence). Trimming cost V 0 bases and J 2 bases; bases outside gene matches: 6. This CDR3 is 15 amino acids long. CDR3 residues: CAWSVRRGLNTEAFF. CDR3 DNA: TGTGCCTGGAGTGTCCGGAGGGGGCTAAACACTGAAGCTTTCTTT.

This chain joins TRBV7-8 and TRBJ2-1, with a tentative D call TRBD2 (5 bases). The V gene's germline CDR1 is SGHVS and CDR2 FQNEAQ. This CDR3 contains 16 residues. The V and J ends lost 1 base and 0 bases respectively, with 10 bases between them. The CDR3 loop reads CASSLVPGSSYNEQFF. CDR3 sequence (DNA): TGTGCCAGCAGCTTAGTGCCGGGAAGCTCCTACAATGAGCAGTTCTTC.

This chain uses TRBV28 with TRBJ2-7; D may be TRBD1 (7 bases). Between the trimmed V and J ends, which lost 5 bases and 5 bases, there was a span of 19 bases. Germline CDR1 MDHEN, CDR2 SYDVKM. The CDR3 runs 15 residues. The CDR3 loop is CASSRTGGTVHEQYF. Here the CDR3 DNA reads TGTGCCAGCAGTCGGACCGGCGGGACAGTCCACGAGCAGTACTTC.

The chain's CDR3 is CASSPWTSFDTQYF. The CDR3 nucleotides read TGTGCCAGCAGCCCTTGGACTAGCTTCGATACGCAGTATTTT. This chain connects TRBV7-9 to TRBJ2-3, with TRBD2 matching over 8 bases. The CDR3 is made up of 14 amino acids. The germline V gene has CDR1 SEHNR and CDR2 FQNEAQ (reference sequence). Losses at the gene ends were 5 bases for V and 6 bases for J; bases not matched to a gene: 7.

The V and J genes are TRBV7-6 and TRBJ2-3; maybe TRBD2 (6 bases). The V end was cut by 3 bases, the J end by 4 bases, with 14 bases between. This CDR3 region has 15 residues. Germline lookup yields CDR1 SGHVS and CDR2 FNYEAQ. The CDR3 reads CASSFGGDGSDTQYF. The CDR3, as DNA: TGTGCCAGCAGCTTTGGCGGGGATGGGTCAGATACGCAGTATTTT.

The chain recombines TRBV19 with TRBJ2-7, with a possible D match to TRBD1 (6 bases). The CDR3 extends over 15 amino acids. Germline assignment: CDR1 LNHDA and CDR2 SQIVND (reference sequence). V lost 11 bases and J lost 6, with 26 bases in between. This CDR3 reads CARPLGAAGLGEQYF. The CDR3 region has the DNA TGTGCCCGGCCTCTGGGGGCCGCGGGTCTCGGCGAGCAGTACTTC.

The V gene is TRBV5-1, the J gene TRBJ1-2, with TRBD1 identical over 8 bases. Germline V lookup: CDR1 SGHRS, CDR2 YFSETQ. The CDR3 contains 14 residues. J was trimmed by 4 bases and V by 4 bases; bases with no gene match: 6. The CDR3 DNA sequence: TGCGCCAGCAGCCTACAGGGGGAGGGCTATGGCTACACCTTC. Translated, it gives CASSLQGEGYGYTF.

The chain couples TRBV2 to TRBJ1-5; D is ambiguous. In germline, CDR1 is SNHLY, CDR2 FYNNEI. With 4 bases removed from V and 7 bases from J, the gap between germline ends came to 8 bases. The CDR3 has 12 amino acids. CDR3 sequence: CASSGGSQPQHF. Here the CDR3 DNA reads TGTGCCAGCAGTGGGGGTTCCCAGCCCCAGCATTTT.

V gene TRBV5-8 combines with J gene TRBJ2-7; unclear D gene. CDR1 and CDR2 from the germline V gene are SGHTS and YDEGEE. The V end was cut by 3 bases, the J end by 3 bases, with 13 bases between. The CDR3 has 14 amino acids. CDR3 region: CASSWSGSNYEQYF. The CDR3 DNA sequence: TGTGCCAGCAGCTGGAGTGGTAGCAACTACGAGCAGTACTTC.